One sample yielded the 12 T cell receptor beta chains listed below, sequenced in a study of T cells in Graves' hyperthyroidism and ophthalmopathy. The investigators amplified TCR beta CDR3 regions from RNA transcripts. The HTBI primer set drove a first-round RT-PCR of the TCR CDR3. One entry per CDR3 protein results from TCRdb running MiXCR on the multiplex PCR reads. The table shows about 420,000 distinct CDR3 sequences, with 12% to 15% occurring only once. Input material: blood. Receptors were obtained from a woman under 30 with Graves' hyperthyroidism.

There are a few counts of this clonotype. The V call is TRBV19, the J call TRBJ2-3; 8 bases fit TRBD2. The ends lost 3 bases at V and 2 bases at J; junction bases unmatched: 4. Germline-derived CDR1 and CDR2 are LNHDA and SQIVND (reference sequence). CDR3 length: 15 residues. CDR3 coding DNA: TGTGCCAGTAGTATGGGACTAGTCCCCACAGATACGCAGTATTTT. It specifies CASSMGLVPTDTQYF.

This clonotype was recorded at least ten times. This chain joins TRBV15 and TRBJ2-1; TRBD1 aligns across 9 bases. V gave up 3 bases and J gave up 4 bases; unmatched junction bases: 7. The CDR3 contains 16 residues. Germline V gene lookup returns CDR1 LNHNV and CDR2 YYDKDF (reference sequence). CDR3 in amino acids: CATSSGTGFFYNEQFF. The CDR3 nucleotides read TGTGCCACCAGCAGCGGGACAGGGTTCTTTTACAATGAGCAGTTCTTC.

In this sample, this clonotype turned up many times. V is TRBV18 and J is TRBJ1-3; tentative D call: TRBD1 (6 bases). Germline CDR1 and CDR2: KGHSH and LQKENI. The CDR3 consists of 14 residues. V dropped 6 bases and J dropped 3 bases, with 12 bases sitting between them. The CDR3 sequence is CASSLQGNGNTIYF. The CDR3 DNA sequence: TGTGCCAGCTCGCTACAGGGCAATGGAAACACCATATATTTT. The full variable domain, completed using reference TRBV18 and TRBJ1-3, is NAGVMQNPRHLVRRRGQEARLRCSPMKGHSHVYWYRQLPEEGLKFMVYLQKENIIDESGMPKERFSAEFPKEGPSILRIQQVVRGDSAAYFCASSLQGNGNTIYFGEGSWLTVV.

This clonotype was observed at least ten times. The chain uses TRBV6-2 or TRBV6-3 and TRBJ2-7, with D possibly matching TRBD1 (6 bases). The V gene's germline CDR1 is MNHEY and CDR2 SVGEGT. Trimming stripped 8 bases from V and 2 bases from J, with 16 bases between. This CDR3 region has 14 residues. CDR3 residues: CASGDRDITYEQYF. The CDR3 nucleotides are TGTGCCAGCGGCGATCGGGACATCACCTACGAGCAGTACTTC.

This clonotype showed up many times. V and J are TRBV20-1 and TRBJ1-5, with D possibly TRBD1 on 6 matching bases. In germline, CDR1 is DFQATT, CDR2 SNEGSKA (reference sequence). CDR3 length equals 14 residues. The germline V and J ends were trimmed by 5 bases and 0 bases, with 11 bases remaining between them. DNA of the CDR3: TGCAGTGCTCGGGACATTACTAGCAATCAGCCCCAGCATTTT. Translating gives CSARDITSNQPQHF.

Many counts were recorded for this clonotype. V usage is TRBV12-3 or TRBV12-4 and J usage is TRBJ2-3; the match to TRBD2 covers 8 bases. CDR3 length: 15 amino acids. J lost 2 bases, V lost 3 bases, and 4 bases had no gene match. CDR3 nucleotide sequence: TGTGCCAGCAGTTTTGGAGCGGGAGTCACAGATACGCAGTATTTT. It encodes CASSFGAGVTDTQYF.

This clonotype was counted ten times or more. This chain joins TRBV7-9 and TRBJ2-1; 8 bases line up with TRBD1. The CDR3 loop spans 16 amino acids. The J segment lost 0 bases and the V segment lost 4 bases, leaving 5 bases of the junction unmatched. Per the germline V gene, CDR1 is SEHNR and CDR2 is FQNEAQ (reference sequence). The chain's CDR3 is CASSSRTGSSYNEQFF. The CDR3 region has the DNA TGTGCCAGCAGCTCTCGGACAGGGAGCTCCTACAATGAGCAGTTCTTC.

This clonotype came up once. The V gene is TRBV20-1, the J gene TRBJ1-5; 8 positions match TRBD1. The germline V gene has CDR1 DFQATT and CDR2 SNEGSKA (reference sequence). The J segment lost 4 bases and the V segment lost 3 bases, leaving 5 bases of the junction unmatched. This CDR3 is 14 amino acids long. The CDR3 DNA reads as TGCAGTGCTAGCGGACAGGGAGGGAATCAGCCCCAGCATTTT. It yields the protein CSASGQGGNQPQHF.

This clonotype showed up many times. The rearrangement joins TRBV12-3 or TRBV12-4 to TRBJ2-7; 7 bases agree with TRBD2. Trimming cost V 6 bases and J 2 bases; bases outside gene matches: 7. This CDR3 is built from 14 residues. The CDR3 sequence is CASRKSGTTYEQYF. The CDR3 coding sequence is TGTGCCAGCAGGAAATCTGGGACTACCTACGAGCAGTACTTC.

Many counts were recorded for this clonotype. The CDR3 bases are TGTGCCAGCAGGTGGGGACAGCTCAATCAGCCCCAGCATTTT. It translates to CASRWGQLNQPQHF. The chain uses TRBV28 and TRBJ1-5; 7 bases map to TRBD1. Trimming removed 6 bases from V and 3 bases from J; junction bases left unmatched: 5. Germline lookup yields CDR1 MDHEN and CDR2 SYDVKM. This CDR3 comprises 14 residues.

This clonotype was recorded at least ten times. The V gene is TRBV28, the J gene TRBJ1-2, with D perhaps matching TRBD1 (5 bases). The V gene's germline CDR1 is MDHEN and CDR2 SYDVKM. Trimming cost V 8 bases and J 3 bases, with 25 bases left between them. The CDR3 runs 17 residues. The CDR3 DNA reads TGTGCCAGCCAATCACCGGGGCCTTCTCCTCGGGACTATGGCTACACCTTC. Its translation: CASQSPGPSPRDYGYTF.

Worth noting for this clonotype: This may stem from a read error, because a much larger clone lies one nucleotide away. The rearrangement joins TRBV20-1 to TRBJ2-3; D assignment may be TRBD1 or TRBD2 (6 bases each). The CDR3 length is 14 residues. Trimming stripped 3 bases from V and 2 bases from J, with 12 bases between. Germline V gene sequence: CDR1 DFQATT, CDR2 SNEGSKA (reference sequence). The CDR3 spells CSARGGGTTDTQYF. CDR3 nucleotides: TGCAGTGCTAGGGGGGGCGGGACCACAGATACGCAGTATTTT.